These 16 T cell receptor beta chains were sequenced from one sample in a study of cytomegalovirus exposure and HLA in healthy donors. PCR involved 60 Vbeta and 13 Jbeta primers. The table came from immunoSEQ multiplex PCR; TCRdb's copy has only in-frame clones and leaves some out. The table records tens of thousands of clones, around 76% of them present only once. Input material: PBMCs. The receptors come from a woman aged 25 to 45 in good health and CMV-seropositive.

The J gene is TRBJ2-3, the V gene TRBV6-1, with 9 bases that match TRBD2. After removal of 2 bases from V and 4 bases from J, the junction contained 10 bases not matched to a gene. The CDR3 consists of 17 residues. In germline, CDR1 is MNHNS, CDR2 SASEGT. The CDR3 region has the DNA TGTGCCAGCAGTGAATTTGAGGGCGGGGGGGCCGCAGATACGCAGTATTTT. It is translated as CASSEFEGGGAADTQYF.

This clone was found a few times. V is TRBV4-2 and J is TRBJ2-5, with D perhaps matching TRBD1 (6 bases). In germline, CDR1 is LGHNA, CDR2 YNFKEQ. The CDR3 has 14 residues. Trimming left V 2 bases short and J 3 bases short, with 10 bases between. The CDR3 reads CASSQTDRKETQYF. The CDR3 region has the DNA TGTGCCAGCAGCCAAACAGACAGGAAAGAGACCCAGTACTTC.

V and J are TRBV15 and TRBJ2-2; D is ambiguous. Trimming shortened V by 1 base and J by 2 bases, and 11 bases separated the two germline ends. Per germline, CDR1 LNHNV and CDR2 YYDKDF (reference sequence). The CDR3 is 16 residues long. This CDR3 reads CATSRGPITNTGELFF. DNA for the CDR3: TGTGCCACCAGCAGAGGCCCTATTACTAACACCGGGGAGCTGTTTTTT.

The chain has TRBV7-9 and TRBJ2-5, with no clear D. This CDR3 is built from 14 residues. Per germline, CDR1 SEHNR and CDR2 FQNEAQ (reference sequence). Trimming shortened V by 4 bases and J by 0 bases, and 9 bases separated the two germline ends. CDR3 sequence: CASSSFLYQETQYF. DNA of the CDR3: TGTGCCAGCAGCTCCTTTCTGTACCAAGAGACCCAGTACTTC.

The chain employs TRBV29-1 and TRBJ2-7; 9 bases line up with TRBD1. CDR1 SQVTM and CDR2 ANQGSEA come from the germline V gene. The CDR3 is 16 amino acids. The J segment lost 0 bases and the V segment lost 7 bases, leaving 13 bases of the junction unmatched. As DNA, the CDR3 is TGCAGCGCCGCCACCGGGACAGGGACCCGCTCCTACGAGCAGTACTTC. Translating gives CSAATGTGTRSYEQYF.

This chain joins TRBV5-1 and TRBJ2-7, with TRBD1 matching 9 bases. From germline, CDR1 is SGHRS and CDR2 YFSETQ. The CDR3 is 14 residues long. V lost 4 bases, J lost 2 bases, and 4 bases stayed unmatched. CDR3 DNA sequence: TGCGCCAGCAGCGGACAGGGGCCCACCTACGAGCAGTACTTC. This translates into CASSGQGPTYEQYF.

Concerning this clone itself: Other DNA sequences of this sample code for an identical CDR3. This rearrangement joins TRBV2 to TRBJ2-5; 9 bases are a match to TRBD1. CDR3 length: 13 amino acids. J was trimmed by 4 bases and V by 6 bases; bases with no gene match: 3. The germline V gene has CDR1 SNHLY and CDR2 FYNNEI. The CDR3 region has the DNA TGTGCCAGCAGACAGGGGGCGAGAGAGACCCAGTACTTC. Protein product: CASRQGARETQYF.

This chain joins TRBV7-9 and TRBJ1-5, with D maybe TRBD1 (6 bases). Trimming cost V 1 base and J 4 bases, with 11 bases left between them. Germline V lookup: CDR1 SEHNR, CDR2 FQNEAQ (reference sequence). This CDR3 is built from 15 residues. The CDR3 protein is CASSLGGGPNQPQHF. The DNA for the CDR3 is TGTGCCAGCAGCTTAGGGGGGGGCCCGAATCAGCCCCAGCATTTT.

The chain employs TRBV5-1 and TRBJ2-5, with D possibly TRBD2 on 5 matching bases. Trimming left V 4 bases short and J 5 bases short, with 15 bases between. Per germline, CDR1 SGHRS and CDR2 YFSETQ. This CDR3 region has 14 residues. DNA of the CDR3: TGCGCCAGCAGCCTCGGAGGTTCCGGTGAGACCCAGTACTTC. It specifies CASSLGGSGETQYF.

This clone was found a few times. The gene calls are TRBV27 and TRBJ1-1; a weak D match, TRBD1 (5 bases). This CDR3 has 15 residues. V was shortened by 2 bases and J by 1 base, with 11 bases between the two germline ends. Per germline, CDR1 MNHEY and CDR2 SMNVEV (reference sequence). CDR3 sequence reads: CASSLMGTGNTEAFF. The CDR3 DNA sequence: TGTGCCAGCAGTTTAATGGGAACAGGGAACACTGAAGCTTTCTTT.

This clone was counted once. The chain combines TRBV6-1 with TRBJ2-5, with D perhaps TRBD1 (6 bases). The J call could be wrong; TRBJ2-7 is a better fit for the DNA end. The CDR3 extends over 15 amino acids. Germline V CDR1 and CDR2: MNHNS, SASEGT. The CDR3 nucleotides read TGTGCCAGCAGTGGAAGCACCTTCGGACAGTCCGAGCAGTACTTC. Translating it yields CASSGSTFGQSEQYF.

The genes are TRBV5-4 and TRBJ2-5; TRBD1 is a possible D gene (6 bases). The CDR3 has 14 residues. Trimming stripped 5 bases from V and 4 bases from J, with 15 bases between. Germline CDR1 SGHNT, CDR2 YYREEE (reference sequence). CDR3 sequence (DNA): TGTGCCAGCAGTTATCAGGGGTCGATAGAGACCCAGTACTTC. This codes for CASSYQGSIETQYF.

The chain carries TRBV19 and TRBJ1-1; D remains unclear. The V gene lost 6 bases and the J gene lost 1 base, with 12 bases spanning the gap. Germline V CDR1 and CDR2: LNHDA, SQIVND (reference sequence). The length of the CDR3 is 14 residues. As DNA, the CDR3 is TGTGCCAGTAGCCCTCGGGAAAAGAACACTGAAGCTTTCTTT. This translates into CASSPREKNTEAFF.

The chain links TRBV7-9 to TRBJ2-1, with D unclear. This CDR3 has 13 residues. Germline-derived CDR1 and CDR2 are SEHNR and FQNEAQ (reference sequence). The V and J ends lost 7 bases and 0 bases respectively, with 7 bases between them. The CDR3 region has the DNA TGTGCCAGCACAGAGGCCTCCTACAATGAGCAGTTCTTC. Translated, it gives CASTEASYNEQFF.

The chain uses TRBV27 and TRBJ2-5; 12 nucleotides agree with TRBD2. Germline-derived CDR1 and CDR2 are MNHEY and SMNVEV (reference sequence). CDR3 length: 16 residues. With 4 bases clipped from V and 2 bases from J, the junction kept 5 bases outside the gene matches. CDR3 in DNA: TGTGCCAGCAGTTCCGGACTAGCGGGGATGCAAGAGACCCAGTACTTC. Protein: CASSSGLAGMQETQYF.

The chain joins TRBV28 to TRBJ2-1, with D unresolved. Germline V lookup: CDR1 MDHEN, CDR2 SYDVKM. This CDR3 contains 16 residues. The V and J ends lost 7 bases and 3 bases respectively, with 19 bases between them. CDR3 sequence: CASTLSGAFIYNEQFF. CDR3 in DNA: TGTGCCAGCACCCTGTCAGGTGCGTTTATCTACAATGAGCAGTTCTTC.